Presented here are 8 T cell receptor beta chains from one specimen sequenced in a study of T-cell memory formation after mild COVID-19. TCRdb re-analysed the 5' RACE reads in MiXCR, keeping a single row per CDR3 protein. In the table there are a few hundred thousand distinct CDR3 sequences, around 15% of which are singletons. Material for sequencing was PBMCs or a T cell subset sorted from them (not recorded which). Receptor source: a man aged 18 to 30 who had mild COVID-19 (a few samples of this study predate the infection). Cell type and time point are not known.

The chain has TRBV5-1 and TRBJ2-7; D ambiguous. There are 13 residues in the CDR3. Trimming removed 0 bases at V and 6 bases at J, with 10 bases between. Germline assignment: CDR1 SGHRS and CDR2 YFSETQ. CDR3 in amino acids: CASSLDPSTEQYF. The CDR3 DNA reads TGCGCCAGCAGCTTGGACCCTAGTACCGAGCAGTACTTC.

The V gene is TRBV11-2, the J gene TRBJ2-7, with D perhaps being TRBD1 or TRBD2 (5 bases each). CDR3 size: 14 residues. V was pared by 5 bases and J by 9 bases, with 20 bases between. Germline CDR1 reads SGHAT; CDR2 reads FQNNGV. CDR3: CASSPNGAGMGQYF. The CDR3 DNA reads TGTGCCAGCAGCCCTAACGGGGCCGGGATGGGGCAGTACTTC. The variable domain in full, completed from reference TRBV11-2 and TRBJ2-7, reads EAGVAQSPRYKIIEKRQSVAFWCNPISGHATLYWYQQILGQGPKLLIQFQNNGVVDDSQLPKDRFSAERLKGVDSTLKIQPAKLEDSAVYLCASSPNGAGMGQYFGPGTRLTVT.

As DNA, the CDR3 is TGCAGCGTCCCCGGCGGCGTCGGGGGGTTGGATGGCTACACCTTC. Translated: CSVPGGVGGLDGYTF. The chain couples TRBV29-1 to TRBJ1-2; D is possibly TRBD1 (5 bases). Per germline, CDR1 SQVTM and CDR2 ANQGSEA. V lost 6 bases and J 6 bases, leaving 23 bases between the germline ends. There are 15 residues in the CDR3.

In its sample, this clonotype was seen a few times. The chain couples TRBV7-9 to TRBJ2-5; maybe TRBD1 (5 bases). The CDR3 consists of 15 residues. CDR1 is SEHNR and CDR2 is FQNEAQ in the germline V gene (reference sequence). V was shortened by 2 bases and J by 5 bases, with 15 bases between the two germline ends. The CDR3 coding sequence is TGTGCCAGCAGCTTAACGTCAGGGTTCGGTGAGACCCAGTACTTC. It translates to CASSLTSGFGETQYF.

This clonotype occurred a few times. The chain links TRBV4-3 to TRBJ1-1; D ambiguous. The V and J ends lost 0 bases and 7 bases respectively, with 9 bases between them. In germline, CDR1 is LGHNA, CDR2 YSLEER. This CDR3 region has 13 residues. CDR3 protein: CASSQDSWDEAFF. The CDR3 DNA is TGCGCCAGCAGCCAAGATAGCTGGGATGAAGCTTTCTTT.

This clonotype was counted only a few times. V gene TRBV4-2 combines with J gene TRBJ2-1, with 8 bases that match TRBD2. Trimming took 1 base from V and 8 from J; bases not matched to a gene: 7. Germline-derived CDR1 and CDR2 are LGHNA and YNFKEQ. This CDR3 has 15 amino acids. CDR3 bases: TGTGCCAGCAGCCAAGCGGACGGGGGGGTGGATGAGCAGTTCTTC. This sequence encodes CASSQADGGVDEQFF.

This clonotype was seen at least ten times. The gene calls are TRBV7-2 and TRBJ2-3; no clear D. V lost 6 bases and J 0 bases, leaving 13 bases between the germline ends. Germline-derived CDR1 and CDR2 are SGHTA and FQGNSA. The CDR3 totals 15 residues. The CDR3 loop reads CASSRHHASTDTQYF. The CDR3 DNA is TGTGCCAGCAGTCGACACCACGCTAGCACAGATACGCAGTATTTT.

This clonotype was picked up many times. J is TRBJ2-1 and V is TRBV10-3, with 7 bases aligning to TRBD1. This CDR3 is built from 14 residues. With V trimmed by 2 bases and J by 10 bases, 8 bases remained unmatched. Per the germline V gene, CDR1 is ENHRY and CDR2 is SYGVKD. The CDR3 nucleotides read TGTGCCATCAGTGAGGCCTCGACAGGGCAGGAGCAGTTCTTC. It encodes CAISEASTGQEQFF.